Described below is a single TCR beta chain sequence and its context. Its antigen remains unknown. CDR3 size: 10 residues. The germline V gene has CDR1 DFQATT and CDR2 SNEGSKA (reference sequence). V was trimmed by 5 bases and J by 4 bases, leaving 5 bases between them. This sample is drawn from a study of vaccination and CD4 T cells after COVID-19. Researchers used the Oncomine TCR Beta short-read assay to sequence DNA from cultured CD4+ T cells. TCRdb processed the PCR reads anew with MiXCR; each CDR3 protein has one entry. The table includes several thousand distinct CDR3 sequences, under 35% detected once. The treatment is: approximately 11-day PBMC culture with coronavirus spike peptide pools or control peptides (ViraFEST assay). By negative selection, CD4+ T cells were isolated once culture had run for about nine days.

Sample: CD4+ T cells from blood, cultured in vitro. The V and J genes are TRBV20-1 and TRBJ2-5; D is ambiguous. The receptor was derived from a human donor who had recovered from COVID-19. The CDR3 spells CSADRETQYF. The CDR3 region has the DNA TGCAGTGCTGACCGAGAGACCCAGTACTTC.